Listed here is a single T cell receptor beta chain. Produced via immunoSEQ multiplex PCR; TCRdb's table is partial and in-frame only. This table has some 60,000 clones, around 93% appearing once. The data derive from a study of T cell changes during pregnancy in multiple sclerosis. The sequence was obtained from a female donor in good health, enrolled as a control in a pregnancy study. This specimen was peripheral blood, taken after pregnancy.

The CDR3 bases are TGTGCCAGCTCACCACTGTTATACCGGGACAGGGTCTATGAGCAGTTCTTC. It codes for CASSPLLYRDRVYEQFF. The chain is built from TRBV18 and TRBJ2-1, with 9 bases identical to TRBD1. This CDR3 spans 17 amino acids. The V gene's germline CDR1 is KGHSH and CDR2 LQKENI. V dropped 1 base and J dropped 8; count of bases not matched to a gene: 12.